This T cell receptor (beta chain) was recovered during a study of blood T cell repertoires in COVID-19. Study background: COVID-19 samples, acute and convalescent, were from the United States, Italy and Spain. In each case, the material was cDNA or gDNA derived from T cells, B-cell-depleted T cells, or PBMCs.

The Seattle site enrolled patients during active infection and followed them longitudinally. CDR3 size: 13 residues. Germline V CDR1 and CDR2: MNHEY, SVGAGI. Losses at the gene ends were 5 bases for V and 4 bases for J; bases not matched to a gene: 4. Under the authors' procedure: By means of reference gene primer amplification, nucleated cell counts were estimated. The table came from immunoSEQ multiplex PCR; TCRdb's copy has only in-frame clones and leaves some out. V and J calls and clone size are as listed in that table; D and trimming were resolved from the DNA. The table has 200,000 to 250,000 clones, about 91% seen once.

The sequenced sample consisted of peripheral blood. The chain carries TRBV6-5 and TRBJ2-7, with 8 bases identical to TRBD2. The sequence was collected from a young woman with COVID-19, enrolled during active disease. The DNA of the CDR3 is TGTGCCAGCAGTCGGAGCGGGAGTTACGAGCAGTACGTC. Amino acids: CASSRSGSYEQYV.